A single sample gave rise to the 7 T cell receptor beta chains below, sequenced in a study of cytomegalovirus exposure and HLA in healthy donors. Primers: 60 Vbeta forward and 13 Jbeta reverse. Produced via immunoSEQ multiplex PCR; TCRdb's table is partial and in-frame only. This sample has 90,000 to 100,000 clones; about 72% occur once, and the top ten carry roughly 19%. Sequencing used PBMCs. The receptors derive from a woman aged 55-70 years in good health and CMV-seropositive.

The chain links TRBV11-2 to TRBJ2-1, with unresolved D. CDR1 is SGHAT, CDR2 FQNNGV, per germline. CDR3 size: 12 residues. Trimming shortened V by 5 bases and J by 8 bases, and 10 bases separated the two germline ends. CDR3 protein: CASSLNRYEQFF. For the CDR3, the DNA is TGTGCCAGCAGCCTTAATCGTTATGAGCAGTTCTTC.

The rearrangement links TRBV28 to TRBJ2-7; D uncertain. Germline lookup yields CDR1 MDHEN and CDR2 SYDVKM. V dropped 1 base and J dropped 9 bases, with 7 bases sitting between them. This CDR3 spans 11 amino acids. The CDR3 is CASSLYHGQYF. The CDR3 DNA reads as TGTGCCAGCAGTTTATACCACGGGCAGTACTTC.

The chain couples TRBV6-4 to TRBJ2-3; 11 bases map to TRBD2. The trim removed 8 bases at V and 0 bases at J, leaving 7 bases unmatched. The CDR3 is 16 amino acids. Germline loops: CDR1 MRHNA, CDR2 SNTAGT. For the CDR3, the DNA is TGTGCCAGCTTTGGGCGACTAGCGGGGAGCACAGATACGCAGTATTTT. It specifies CASFGRLAGSTDTQYF.

CDR3 amino acids: CASSKDRGNSPLHF. In DNA, the CDR3 is TGTGCCAGTAGTAAAGACAGGGGGAATTCACCCCTCCACTTT. This sequence joins TRBV19 and TRBJ1-6, with TRBD1 identical over 9 bases. J was trimmed by 7 bases and V by 4 bases; bases with no gene match: 2. Germline loops: CDR1 LNHDA, CDR2 SQIVND (reference sequence). This CDR3 contains 14 residues.

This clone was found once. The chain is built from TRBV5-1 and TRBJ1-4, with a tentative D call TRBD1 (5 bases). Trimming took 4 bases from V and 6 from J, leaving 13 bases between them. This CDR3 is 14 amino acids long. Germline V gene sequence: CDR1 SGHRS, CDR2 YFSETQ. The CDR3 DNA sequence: TGCGCCAGCAGCAGACAGTCCACGGATGAAAAACTGTTTTTT. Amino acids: CASSRQSTDEKLFF.

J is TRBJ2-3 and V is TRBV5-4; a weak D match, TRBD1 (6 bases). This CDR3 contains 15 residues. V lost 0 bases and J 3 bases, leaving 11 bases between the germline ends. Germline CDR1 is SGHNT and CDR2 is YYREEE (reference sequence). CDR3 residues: CASSLEGQGTDTQYF. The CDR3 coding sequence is TGTGCCAGCAGCTTGGAGGGGCAGGGGACAGATACGCAGTATTTT.

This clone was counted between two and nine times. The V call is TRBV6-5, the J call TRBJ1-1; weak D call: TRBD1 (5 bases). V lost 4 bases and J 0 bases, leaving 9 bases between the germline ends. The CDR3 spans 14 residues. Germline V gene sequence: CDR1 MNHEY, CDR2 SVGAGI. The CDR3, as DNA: TGTGCCAGCAGTTTACAGGCATTGAACACTGAAGCTTTCTTT. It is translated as CASSLQALNTEAFF.